These 6 T cell receptor beta chains were sequenced from one sample in a study of molecular identifiers for immune sequencing clone quantification. MiXCR, applied by TCRdb to the PCR reads, yields one record per CDR3 protein. The repertoire holds about 500,000 distinct CDR3 sequences, 25% seen once, with about 0.75% in the top ten. Specimen: naive CD8+ T cells from blood, with Jurkat cell RNA spiked in. The subset is: FACS-sorted CD8+CD4-CCR7+CD45RA+ naive T cells. These receptor sequences come from a human donor in good health. Some libraries in this study had Jurkat cell RNA spiked in.

This clonotype was picked up many times. V gene TRBV24-1 combines with J gene TRBJ2-3; 11 bases are a match to TRBD1. The CDR3 sequence is 13 residues long. Trimming cost V 9 bases and J 5 bases; bases outside gene matches: 3. Germline-derived CDR1 and CDR2 are KGHDR and SFDVKD. Here the CDR3 reads CATAGTGGDTQYF. The CDR3 region has the DNA TGTGCCACCGCAGGGACAGGGGGAGATACGCAGTATTTT.

Remarks on this clonotype: This may come from a read error, since a much larger clone is one base off. The rearrangement links TRBV7-9 to TRBJ2-7; D tentatively reads TRBD1 or TRBD2 (5 bases each). This CDR3 has 17 amino acids. Germline V gene data show CDR1 as SEHNR and CDR2 as FQNEAQ (reference sequence). Trimming shortened V by 5 bases and J by 3 bases, and 23 bases separated the two germline ends. This CDR3 reads CASSPRQQGPDRYEQYF. CDR3 coding DNA: TGTGCCAGCAGCCCCCGTCAGCAGGGACCGGACCGCTACGAGCAGTACTTC.

This clonotype was detected many times. The rearrangement uses TRBV6-5 and TRBJ2-7; 7 bases are a match to TRBD1. The germline CDR1 and CDR2 sequences are MNHEY and SVGAGI. The CDR3 is 13 residues long. V was clipped by 3 bases and J by 4 bases; unmatched bases: 3. Here the CDR3 reads CASSYGRGYEQYF. As DNA, the CDR3 is TGTGCCAGCAGTTATGGCAGGGGGTACGAGCAGTACTTC.

This clonotype has at least ten counts. The chain has TRBV12-3 or TRBV12-4 and TRBJ2-3; D unclear. The CDR3 is 14 residues long. V was pared by 10 bases and J by 1 base, with 15 bases between. The DNA for the CDR3 is TGTGCCACCTCCGACGGTATCGGCACAGATACGCAGTATTTT. It codes for CATSDGIGTDTQYF.

Note on this clonotype: A read error is possible here, since a much larger clone lies one base away. This sequence joins TRBV6-1 and TRBJ2-3; TRBD2 matches 8 bases. The CDR3 runs to 17 residues. CDR1 is MNHNS, CDR2 SASEGT, per germline. J was trimmed by 1 base and V by 1 base; bases with no gene match: 7. The CDR3 bases are TGTGCCAGCAGTGAAGAGGTCGCTAGCGGGCGCACAGATACGCAGTATTTT. It codes for CASSEEVASGRTDTQYF.

This clonotype was seen ten or more times. The junction and the germline gene differ at one end; a read error may be behind it. J is TRBJ2-7 and V is TRBV4-2, with 11 bases that match TRBD2. The germline V gene encodes CDR1 LGHNA and CDR2 YNFKEQ. The CDR3 sequence is 14 residues long. For the CDR3, the DNA is TGCGCCAGCAGCCAAGATCTGACTAGCGGGGCGGAGTACTTC. Translated, it gives CASSQDLTSGAEYF.